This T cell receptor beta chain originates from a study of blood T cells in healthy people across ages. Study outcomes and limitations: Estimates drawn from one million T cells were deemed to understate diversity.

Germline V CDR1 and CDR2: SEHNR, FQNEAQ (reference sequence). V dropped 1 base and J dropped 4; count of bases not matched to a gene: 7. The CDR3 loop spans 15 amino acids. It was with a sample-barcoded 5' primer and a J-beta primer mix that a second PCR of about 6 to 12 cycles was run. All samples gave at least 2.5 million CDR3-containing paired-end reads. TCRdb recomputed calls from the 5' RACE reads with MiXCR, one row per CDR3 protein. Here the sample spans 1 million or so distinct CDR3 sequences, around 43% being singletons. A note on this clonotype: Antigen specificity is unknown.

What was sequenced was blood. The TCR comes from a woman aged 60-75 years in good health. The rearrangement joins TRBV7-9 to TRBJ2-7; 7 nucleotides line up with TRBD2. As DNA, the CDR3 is TGTGCCAGCAGCTTAGTCCAGCGGGGCTTTTACGAGCAGTACTTC. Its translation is CASSLVQRGFYEQYF.